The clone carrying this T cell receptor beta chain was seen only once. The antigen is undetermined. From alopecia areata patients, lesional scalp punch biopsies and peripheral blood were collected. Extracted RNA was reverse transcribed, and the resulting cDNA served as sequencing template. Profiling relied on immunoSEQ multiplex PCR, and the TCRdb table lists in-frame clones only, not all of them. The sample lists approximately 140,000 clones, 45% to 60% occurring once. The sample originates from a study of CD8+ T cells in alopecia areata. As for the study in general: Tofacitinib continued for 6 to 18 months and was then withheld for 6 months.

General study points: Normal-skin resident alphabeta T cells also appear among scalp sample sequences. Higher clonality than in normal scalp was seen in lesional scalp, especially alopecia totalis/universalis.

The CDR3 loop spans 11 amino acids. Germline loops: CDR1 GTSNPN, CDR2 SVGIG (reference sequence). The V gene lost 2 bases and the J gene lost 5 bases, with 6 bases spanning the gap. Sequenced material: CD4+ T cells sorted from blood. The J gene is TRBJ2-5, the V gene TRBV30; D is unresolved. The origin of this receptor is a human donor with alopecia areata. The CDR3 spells CAWSNGETQYF. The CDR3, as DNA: TGTGCCTGGAGTAACGGGGAGACCCAGTACTTC.